This T cell receptor (beta chain) appears in the sequencing data of a study of cytomegalovirus exposure and HLA in healthy donors. The study, taken as a whole, reports: An analysis that came later showed most CMV-associated TCR beta chains appearing HLA-restricted.

Researchers ran the PCR with 60 Vbeta and 13 Jbeta primers. Some clones are missing from TCRdb's copy, which holds only in-frame ones; the method was immunoSEQ multiplex PCR. The repertoire has around 120,000 clones, around 69% of them found once; the top ten carry 8.2%. About this clone itself: What it binds is not known. An end of the junction differs from the germline gene, which may be a read error.

The CDR3 length is 14 residues. The V gene's germline CDR1 is SGHNT and CDR2 YENEEA. What was sequenced was PBMCs. This chain joins TRBV11-3 and TRBJ2-2; TRBD1 agrees at 7 bases. This receptor was obtained from a woman aged 40 to 49 in good health and CMV-seropositive. CDR3 residues: CASSIDRDTGELFF. In DNA, the CDR3 is TGTGCCAGCAGCATAGACAGGGACACCGGGGAGCTGTTTTTT.